These T cell receptor beta chains were read from a single sample in a study of neurological immune-mediated disorders. TCRdb re-analysed the 5' RACE reads in MiXCR, keeping a single row per CDR3 protein. Of fewer than 60,000 distinct CDR3 sequences listed, about 9.4% are singletons. Sequenced input: PBMCs. The receptors stem from a man between 65 and 80 years old with HTLV-1-associated myelopathy (HAM/TSP). CDR3s include the opening cysteine and the closing phenylalanine or tryptophan. The D gene is left open where the match is weak. A clone size is listed for some rows: how often the clone was seen (once, few, many), or a class if it is expanded.

J: TRBJ1-5; D: NA; V: TRBV5-5; size: many; CDR3: CASSVDLNQPQHF; DNA: TGTGCCAGCAGCGTGGACCTCAATCAGCCCCAGCATTTT
J: TRBJ2-7; D: TRBD2; V: TRBV20-1; size: many; CDR3: CSARDRGTSGPYSYEQYF; DNA: TGCAGTGCTAGAGATCGGGGGACTAGCGGGCCCTACTCCTACGAGCAGTACTTC
J: TRBJ1-2; D: NA; V: TRBV7-8; size: many; CDR3: CASSVQGFGYTF; DNA: TGTGCCAGCAGCGTGCAGGGCTTTGGCTACACCTTC
J: TRBJ2-1; D: NA; V: TRBV7-9; size: many; CDR3: CASSFPTSDRLHYNEQFF; DNA: TGTGCCAGCAGCTTCCCAACCTCTGACAGGCTCCACTACAATGAGCAGTTCTTC
J: TRBJ2-1; D: NA; V: TRBV24-1; size: many; CDR3: CATSDPARTPLPVRQVF; DNA: TGTGCCACCAGTGATCCGGCGCGGACCCCACTGCCGGTTCGGCAAGTCTTC
J: TRBJ1-4; D: NA; V: TRBV29-1; size: NA; CDR3: CSVGGRQSNEKLFF; DNA: TGCAGCGTTGGGGGAAGGCAATCTAATGAAAAACTGTTTTTT
J: TRBJ2-7; D: TRBD2; V: TRBV7-3; size: many; CDR3: CASSAVAGPPYEQYF; DNA: TGTGCCAGCAGCGCCGTAGCGGGACCTCCCTACGAGCAGTACTTC
J: TRBJ2-5; D: TRBD2; V: TRBV6-5; size: many; CDR3: CASSPSPHTSGRMETQYF; DNA: TGTGCCAGCAGTCCCTCCCCTCACACTAGCGGGAGGATGGAGACCCAGTACTTC
J: TRBJ2-3; D: TRBD2; V: TRBV12-3/TRBV12-4; size: many; CDR3: CASSFRTSGGDTQYF; DNA: TGTGCCAGCAGTTTTCGTACTAGCGGGGGGGATACGCAGTATTTT
J: TRBJ2-7; D: NA; V: TRBV20-1; size: many; CDR3: CSATPGGGLSYEQYF; DNA: TGCAGTGCTACCCCCGGGGGCGGTCTATCCTACGAGCAGTACTTC
J: TRBJ2-1; D: TRBD2; V: TRBV28; size: many; CDR3: CASSRTSGLPWQFF; DNA: TGTGCCAGCAGTCGGACTAGCGGGCTTCCCTGGCAGTTCTTC
J: TRBJ2-1; D: TRBD2; V: TRBV6-5; size: many; CDR3: CASSLRLAPGLATYNEQFF; DNA: TGTGCCAGCAGTCTCCGACTAGCCCCAGGGTTGGCCACCTACAATGAGCAGTTCTTC
J: TRBJ2-3; D: NA; V: TRBV5-1; size: many; CDR3: CASSFDTPRTDTQYF; DNA: TGCGCCAGCAGCTTTGACACCCCAAGGACAGATACGCAGTATTTT
J: TRBJ2-2; D: NA; V: TRBV20-1; size: many; CDR3: CSANRGANTGELFF; DNA: TGCAGTGCCAACCGGGGAGCGAACACCGGGGAGCTGTTTTTT
J: TRBJ2-2; D: NA; V: TRBV20-1; size: many; CDR3: CSAPRGAANTGELFF; DNA: TGCAGTGCCCCTAGGGGGGCGGCGAACACCGGGGAGCTGTTTTTT
J: TRBJ2-2; D: TRBD2; V: TRBV12-3/TRBV12-4; size: few; CDR3: CASSLERGANTGELFF; DNA: TGTGCCAGCAGTTTAGAACGGGGGGCGAACACCGGGGAGCTGTTTTTT
J: TRBJ2-7; D: NA; V: TRBV11-2; size: many; CDR3: CASSQSVDDEQYF; DNA: TGTGCCAGCAGCCAATCGGTTGACGACGAGCAGTACTTC
J: TRBJ2-3; D: TRBD2; V: TRBV4-3; size: many; CDR3: CASSQAELADTDTQYF; DNA: TGCGCCAGCAGCCAAGCCGAACTAGCGGACACAGATACGCAGTATTTT
J: TRBJ2-7; D: NA; V: TRBV3-1; size: medium-sized; CDR3: CASSQDSGNPYF; DNA: TGTGCCAGCAGCCAAGATTCCGGCAATCCGTACTTC
J: TRBJ1-5; D: TRBD1; V: TRBV6-6; size: many; CDR3: CASSAYGQAGNQPQHF; DNA: TGTGCCAGCAGTGCCTACGGACAGGCGGGCAATCAGCCCCAGCATTTT
J: TRBJ2-6; D: NA; V: TRBV28; size: many; CDR3: CASSLLSSGANVLTF; DNA: TGTGCCAGCAGTTTACTTAGCTCTGGGGCCAACGTCCTGACTTTC